The rows below give T cell receptor beta chains drawn from one sample of a study of blood T cell repertoires in COVID-19. Assay used: immunoSEQ multiplex PCR; TCRdb lists only in-frame clones, some missing. The repertoire holds fewer than 95,000 clones, with 80% to 95% as singletons. The sample taken for sequencing was peripheral blood. These receptors all come from a woman older than 75 with acute or convalescent COVID-19. Each CDR3 is given with its conserved first and last residue. D genes are given only for firm matches. Clone size appears in some rows only: once, few, many, or a class for an expanded clone.

length: 12; size: -; J: TRBJ1-1; V: TRBV28; D: -; CDR3: CASGGMDTEAFF; DNA: TGTGCCAGCGGAGGGATGGACACTGAAGCTTTCTTT
length: 11; size: -; J: TRBJ2-7; V: TRBV5-6; D: -; CDR3: CASSRGYEQYF; DNA: TGTGCCAGCAGCCGGGGTTACGAGCAGTACTTC
length: 13; size: many; J: TRBJ1-1; V: TRBV6-5; D: TRBD1; CDR3: CASTGTGSTEAFF; DNA: TGTGCCAGTACCGGGACAGGGAGCACTGAAGCTTTCTTT
length: 13; size: -; J: TRBJ1-5; V: TRBV18; D: -; CDR3: CASSLKRNQPQHF; DNA: TGTGCCAGCTCATTGAAGAGGAATCAGCCCCAGCATTTT
length: 14; size: -; J: TRBJ1-1; V: TRBV2; D: -; CDR3: CAISPGTPNTEAFF; DNA: TGTGCCATCTCCCCCGGGACACCGAACACTGAAGCTTTCTTT
length: 13; size: -; J: TRBJ1-1; V: TRBV18; D: -; CDR3: CASSQGSSTEAFF; DNA: TGTGCCAGCTCACAGGGGTCCAGCACTGAAGCTTTCTTT
length: 16; size: -; J: TRBJ1-5; V: TRBV4-2; D: -; CDR3: CASSQEGGGFNQPQHF; DNA: TGTGCCAGCAGCCAAGAAGGGGGAGGGTTCAATCAGCCCCAGCATTTT
length: 13; size: -; J: TRBJ1-3; V: TRBV19; D: -; CDR3: CASSDISGNTIYF; DNA: TGTGCCAGTAGTGACATCTCTGGAAACACCATATATTTT
length: 15; size: -; J: TRBJ2-5; V: TRBV7-2; D: TRBD2; CDR3: CASSGGLARQETQYF; DNA: TGTGCCAGCAGCGGAGGACTAGCGCGCCAAGAGACCCAGTACTTC
length: 13; size: -; J: TRBJ2-7; V: TRBV6-5; D: TRBD2; CDR3: CASRRGIEYEQYF; DNA: TGTGCCAGCAGGCGGGGGATAGAGTACGAGCAGTACTTC
length: 14; size: -; J: TRBJ1-1; V: TRBV6-5; D: -; CDR3: CASSKTFGNTEAFF; DNA: TGTGCCAGCAGTAAGACATTTGGGAACACTGAAGCTTTCTTT
length: 14; size: once; J: TRBJ1-2; V: TRBV7-8; D: -; CDR3: CASSSYSDSYGYTF; DNA: TGTGCCAGCAGCTCTTACTCGGACAGCTATGGCTACACCTTC
length: 14; size: -; J: TRBJ1-2; V: TRBV6-2/TRBV6-3; D: -; CDR3: CASSFNQGTSGYTF; DNA: TGTGCCAGCAGTTTCAACCAGGGGACCTCTGGCTACACCTTC
length: 13; size: -; J: TRBJ2-7; V: TRBV3-1/TRBV3-2; D: -; CDR3: CASSQQGTPEQYF; DNA: TGTGCCAGCAGCCAGCAGGGGACGCCCGAGCAGTACTTC
length: 14; size: few; J: TRBJ2-1; V: TRBV7-8; D: TRBD2; CDR3: CASSLTGGPVEQFF; DNA: TGTGCCAGCAGCTTAACGGGAGGGCCTGTTGAGCAGTTCTTC
length: 16; size: -; J: TRBJ2-1; V: TRBV5-6; D: TRBD2; CDR3: CASSFGLAGGRHEQFF; DNA: TGTGCCAGCAGCTTCGGACTAGCGGGGGGGCGGCATGAGCAGTTCTTC
length: 17; size: -; J: TRBJ2-7; V: TRBV28; D: TRBD1; CDR3: CASRPSGGQGTLEEQYF; DNA: TGTGCCAGCAGACCGTCCGGAGGACAGGGTACCCTTGAGGAGCAGTACTTC
length: 17; size: -; J: TRBJ1-5; V: TRBV15; D: TRBD1; CDR3: CATSRFVGTGAGQPQHF; DNA: TGTGCCACCAGCAGATTCGTGGGGACAGGGGCGGGTCAGCCCCAGCATTTT
length: 16; size: few; J: TRBJ1-3; V: TRBV7-9; D: -; CDR3: CASSKGLMSSGNTIYF; DNA: TGTGCCAGCAGCAAGGGACTCATGAGCTCTGGAAACACCATATATTTT
length: 14; size: once; J: TRBJ1-2; V: TRBV6-5; D: TRBD1; CDR3: CASSNRGSRGGYTF; DNA: TGTGCCAGCAGTAACAGGGGTTCTCGTGGTGGCTACACCTTC
length: 14; size: -; J: TRBJ1-6; V: TRBV6-5; D: -; CDR3: CASSWVGANSPLHF; DNA: TGTGCCAGCAGTTGGGTGGGGGCCAATTCACCCCTCCACTTT
length: 14; size: -; J: TRBJ2-2; V: TRBV21-1; D: -; CDR3: CASSKILFTGELFF; DNA: TGTGCCAGCAGCAAAATCCTATTCACCGGGGAGCTGTTTTTT
length: 13; size: -; J: TRBJ2-1; V: TRBV19; D: -; CDR3: CASSIGRGDEQFF; DNA: TGTGCCAGTAGTATAGGCAGGGGGGATGAGCAGTTCTTC
length: 11; size: -; J: TRBJ1-1; V: TRBV11-1; D: -; CDR3: CASRRESEAFF; DNA: TGTGCCAGCAGGCGGGAGTCGGAAGCTTTCTTT
length: 15; size: -; J: TRBJ2-1; V: TRBV19; D: TRBD2; CDR3: CASSIVWGRASSSFF; DNA: TGTGCCAGTAGTATAGTGTGGGGGAGGGCCTCTTCTTCATTCTTC
length: 13; size: -; J: TRBJ2-1; V: TRBV5-1; D: -; CDR3: CASSPSAGREGFF; DNA: TGCGCCAGCAGCCCCTCGGCGGGGAGAGAGGGGTTCTTC
length: 16; size: -; J: TRBJ1-2; V: TRBV5-1; D: -; CDR3: CASSFGDRKANYGYTF; DNA: TGCGCCAGCAGCTTTGGTGACAGGAAAGCTAACTATGGCTACACCTTC
length: 13; size: -; J: TRBJ2-3; V: TRBV5-1; D: -; CDR3: CASSLDGTDTQYF; DNA: TGCGCCAGCAGCCTAGATGGCACAGATACGCAGTATTTT
length: 18; size: once; J: TRBJ2-4; V: TRBV7-4; D: TRBD2; CDR3: CASSLALAGGLAKNIQYF; DNA: TGTGCCAGCAGCTTAGCCCTAGCGGGAGGGCTAGCCAAAAACATTCAGTACTTC
length: 17; size: -; J: TRBJ2-2; V: TRBV18; D: -; CDR3: CASSHTQTGPDTGELFF; DNA: TGTGCCAGCTCCCATACTCAGACAGGCCCGGACACCGGGGAGCTGTTTTTT
length: 11; size: once; J: TRBJ2-7; V: TRBV2; D: TRBD1; CDR3: CASGQGYEQYF; DNA: TGTGCCAGCGGACAGGGCTACGAGCAGTACTTC
length: 15; size: -; J: TRBJ2-7; V: TRBV4-1; D: TRBD2; CDR3: CASSLIAGGSYEQYF; DNA: TGCGCCAGCAGCCTAATAGCGGGAGGAAGCTACGAGCAGTACTTC
length: 15; size: -; J: TRBJ1-4; V: TRBV25-1; D: TRBD1; CDR3: CASTSLQGAGEKLFF; DNA: TGTGCCAGCACTTCCCTTCAGGGGGCTGGTGAAAAACTGTTTTTT
length: 13; size: -; J: TRBJ2-5; V: TRBV7-3; D: -; CDR3: CASSLGQSETQYF; DNA: TGTGCCAGCAGCTTAGGTCAGTCAGAGACCCAGTACTTC
length: 11; size: few; J: TRBJ2-7; V: TRBV12-5; D: TRBD2; CDR3: CASGRGGQQYF; DNA: TGTGCTAGTGGTCGCGGGGGACAGCAGTACTTC
length: 13; size: -; J: TRBJ2-7; V: TRBV27; D: TRBD2; CDR3: CASSFKAGYEQYF; DNA: TGTGCCAGCAGTTTTAAAGCGGGATACGAGCAGTACTTC
length: 12; size: -; J: TRBJ1-2; V: TRBV5-1; D: TRBD1; CDR3: CASGTGTYGYTF; DNA: TGCGCCAGCGGGACAGGGACATATGGCTACACCTTC
length: 16; size: few; J: TRBJ1-3; V: TRBV2; D: TRBD1; CDR3: CASSFLTGAAGNTIYF; DNA: TGTGCCAGCAGTTTCCTAACAGGGGCCGCTGGAAACACCATATATTTT
length: 13; size: -; J: TRBJ1-4; V: TRBV5-1; D: TRBD1; CDR3: CASSPGQGEKLFF; DNA: TGCGCCAGCAGCCCTGGACAGGGCGAAAAACTGTTTTTT
length: 14; size: -; J: TRBJ1-6; V: TRBV6-6; D: -; CDR3: CASSLETDNSPLHF; DNA: TGTGCCAGCAGCCTCGAGACAGATAATTCACCCCTCCACTTT
length: 15; size: -; J: TRBJ2-7; V: TRBV4-1; D: -; CDR3: CASSRDQGSAYEQYF; DNA: TGCGCCAGCAGCCGAGACCAGGGGAGTGCCTACGAGCAGTACTTC
length: 13; size: -; J: TRBJ1-4; V: TRBV2; D: -; CDR3: CASSVETNEKLFF; DNA: TGTGCCAGCAGTGTAGAGACTAATGAAAAACTGTTTTTT
length: 18; size: -; J: TRBJ2-6; V: TRBV9; D: -; CDR3: CASSPRSGTLPGANVLTF; DNA: TGTGCCAGCAGCCCCCGATCGGGGACACTTCCTGGGGCCAACGTCCTGACTTTC
length: 14; size: once; J: TRBJ2-7; V: TRBV11-2; D: TRBD2; CDR3: CASSPSGIAGGQYF; DNA: TGTGCCAGCAGCCCCAGCGGGATAGCGGGCGGGCAGTACTTC
length: 15; size: -; J: TRBJ2-3; V: TRBV7-2; D: -; CDR3: CASSLVGHNTDTQYF; DNA: TGTGCCAGCAGCTTAGTGGGACACAACACAGATACGCAGTATTTT
length: 14; size: -; J: TRBJ1-2; V: TRBV6-1; D: -; CDR3: CASSEGGRKGGYTF; DNA: TGTGCCAGCAGTGAGGGGGGTAGAAAGGGAGGCTACACCTTC
length: 14; size: -; J: TRBJ1-6; V: TRBV27; D: TRBD1; CDR3: CASSRRQGLSPLHF; DNA: TGTGCCAGCAGCCGAAGACAGGGTCTGTCACCCCTCCACTTT
length: 14; size: -; J: TRBJ2-1; V: TRBV7-2; D: TRBD2; CDR3: CASSLGGSYNEQFF; DNA: TGTGCCAGCAGCTTGGGGGGGTCCTACAATGAGCAGTTCTTC
length: 15; size: few; J: TRBJ1-5; V: TRBV19; D: TRBD1; CDR3: CASSGGQGGNQPQHF; DNA: TGTGCCAGTAGTGGAGGACAGGGAGGAAACCAGCCCCAGCATTTT
length: 15; size: -; J: TRBJ2-5; V: TRBV9; D: -; CDR3: CASSAAQGPQETQYF; DNA: TGTGCCAGCAGCGCCGCCCAGGGGCCACAAGAGACCCAGTACTTC
length: 15; size: -; J: TRBJ2-3; V: TRBV12-5; D: -; CDR3: CASGLGQGGTDTQYF; DNA: TGTGCTAGTGGTTTGGGTCAGGGGGGTACAGATACGCAGTATTTT
length: 16; size: -; J: TRBJ2-1; V: TRBV10-3; D: TRBD1; CDR3: CAISDRDSKPYNEQFF; DNA: TGTGCCATCAGTGACCGGGACAGCAAACCCTACAATGAGCAGTTCTTC
length: 14; size: -; J: TRBJ1-1; V: TRBV7-9; D: TRBD1; CDR3: CASRPTGPNTEAFF; DNA: TGTGCCAGCAGACCGACAGGGCCGAACACTGAAGCTTTCTTT
length: 18; size: -; J: TRBJ2-1; V: TRBV3-1/TRBV3-2; D: TRBD1; CDR3: CASSQAGTGGKYYNEQFF; DNA: TGTGCCAGCAGCCAAGCCGGCACAGGGGGGAAATACTACAATGAGCAGTTCTTC
length: 12; size: -; J: TRBJ2-1; V: TRBV6-2/TRBV6-3; D: TRBD2; CDR3: CASSYRLAEQFF; DNA: TGTGCCAGCAGTTACCGACTAGCGGAACAGTTCTTC
length: 16; size: once; J: TRBJ2-2; V: TRBV19; D: TRBD2; CDR3: CASSMLRETNTGELFF; DNA: TGTGCCAGTAGTATGTTGCGGGAGACGAACACCGGGGAGCTGTTTTTT
length: 14; size: -; J: TRBJ1-2; V: TRBV24-1; D: -; CDR3: CATSDPGDGYGYTF; DNA: TGTGCCACCAGTGACCCGGGGGACGGCTATGGCTACACCTTC
length: 18; size: few; J: TRBJ2-6; V: TRBV5-4; D: TRBD1; CDR3: CASSLGTGGTSGANVLTF; DNA: TGTGCCAGCAGCTTGGGGACAGGGGGTACCTCTGGGGCCAACGTCCTGACTTTC
length: 15; size: -; J: TRBJ2-5; V: TRBV7-9; D: -; CDR3: CASSLSAGARETQYF; DNA: TGTGCCAGCAGCTTATCCGCGGGGGCTCGGGAGACCCAGTACTTC